Below are 24 T cell receptor beta chains sequenced from a single sample in a study of OX40 agonist ivuxolimab in advanced cancers. The library was generated by the immunoSEQ multiplex PCR assay. Drawn from immuneACCESS, this table holds only the in-frame rearrangements with V and J called that TCRdb kept. Clones are partly lost; checked studies trace under half to an unresolved V gene and leave the rest unexplained. For this sample there are almost 90,000 clones; approximately 91% appear just once. The ten largest clones represent about 0.76% of the sample. Sequenced here: CD4+ or CD8+ T cells sorted from blood, sampled in a trial of the OX40 agonist ivuxolimab. These TCRs come from an adult with an advanced solid tumor such as melanoma, head and neck, liver or kidney cancer.

V usage is TRBV30 and J usage is TRBJ1-4, with D perhaps TRBD1 (6 bases). Germline V gives CDR1 GTSNPN, CDR2 SVGIG (reference sequence). The CDR3 has 13 amino acids. Trimming shortened V by 5 bases and J by 8 bases, and 15 bases separated the two germline ends. In DNA, the CDR3 is TGTGCCTGGGCAGGGGTAGGTGACGAAAAACTGTTTTTT. Protein sequence: CAWAGVGDEKLFF.

The rearrangement joins TRBV5-8 to TRBJ1-4; TRBD1 agrees at 8 bases. V lost 4 bases, J lost 5 bases, and 13 bases stayed unmatched. This CDR3 contains 17 residues. The germline V gene has CDR1 SGHTS and CDR2 YDEGEE. CDR3: CASSLGTGGVQNEKLFF. CDR3 bases: TGTGCCAGCAGCCTAGGGACAGGCGGCGTCCAAAATGAAAAACTGTTTTTT.

V gene TRBV30 combines with J gene TRBJ2-5; possibly TRBD1 for D (5 bases). There are 13 residues in the CDR3. Trimming removed 4 bases at V and 1 base at J, with 10 bases between. The germline V gene encodes CDR1 GTSNPN and CDR2 SVGIG (reference sequence). The CDR3 region is CAWNPQVQETQYF. Written as DNA, the CDR3 is TGTGCCTGGAACCCACAGGTCCAAGAGACCCAGTACTTC.

As for this clone: Other DNA sequences in the same sample also yield this CDR3. The rearrangement uses TRBV5-1 and TRBJ2-5, with a weak D call TRBD1 (5 bases). From germline, CDR1 is SGHRS and CDR2 YFSETQ. The CDR3 consists of 14 residues. V lost 0 bases, J lost 1 base, and 7 bases lay in between. CDR3 bases: TGCGCCAGCAGCTTGGAAGGGGCCCAAGAGACCCAGTACTTC. Encoded protein: CASSLEGAQETQYF.

The chain links TRBV7-9 to TRBJ2-7; 8 bases fit TRBD1. J was trimmed by 0 bases and V by 5 bases; bases with no gene match: 6. The CDR3 extends over 15 amino acids. CDR1 is SEHNR and CDR2 is FQNEAQ in the germline V gene (reference sequence). In DNA form, the CDR3 reads TGTGCCAGCAGCCAAACAGGGGGAAGCTCCTACGAGCAGTACTTC. Residues: CASSQTGGSSYEQYF.

The chain is built from TRBV18 and TRBJ1-1; TRBD1 might be the D (6 bases). Trimming took off 6 bases at V and 1 base at J, with 15 bases between the two ends. This CDR3 has 15 amino acids. Germline CDR1 is KGHSH and CDR2 is LQKENI. This CDR3 is CASSPGGIRNTEAFF. The CDR3 DNA follows: TGTGCCAGCTCCCCCGGGGGCATCCGGAACACTGAAGCTTTCTTT. The variable domain in full, with the rest retrieved from reference TRBV18 and TRBJ1-1, is NAGVMQNPRHLVRRRGQEARLRCSPMKGHSHVYWYRQLPEEGLKFMVYLQKENIIDESGMPKERFSAEFPKEGPSILRIQQVVRGDSAAYFCASSPGGIRNTEAFFGQGTRLTVV.

The chain recombines TRBV5-8 with TRBJ2-2, with a tentative D call TRBD1 (6 bases). V was clipped by 4 bases and J by 5 bases, with 12 bases between them. This CDR3 contains 14 residues. CDR1 SGHTS and CDR2 YDEGEE come from the germline V gene. In DNA, the CDR3 is TGTGCCAGCAGCCCCGGGACAAGGACCGGGGAGCTGTTTTTT. This translates into CASSPGTRTGELFF.

This chain uses TRBV5-1 with TRBJ1-3; no definite D call. Trimming removed 7 bases at V and 1 base at J, with 9 bases between. Germline loops: CDR1 SGHRS, CDR2 YFSETQ. This CDR3 has 13 amino acids. The CDR3 region has the DNA TGCGCCAGCGGGGAACAGTCTGGAAACACCATATATTTT. Translated, it gives CASGEQSGNTIYF.

The chain recombines TRBV5-1 with TRBJ2-1; the match to TRBD2 covers 8 bases. The CDR3 spans 15 residues. Germline assignment: CDR1 SGHRS and CDR2 YFSETQ. Germline trimming cut 7 bases from V and 3 bases from J; bases unmatched to any gene: 9. CDR3 nucleotide sequence: TGCGCCAGCGCCCGGGGGGGCTCGAGCTACAATGAGCAGTTCTTC. Translation: CASARGGSSYNEQFF.

The chain carries TRBV23-1 and TRBJ1-5, with D perhaps TRBD1 (5 bases). TRBV23-1 is annotated as an ORF whose role is uncertain. The CDR3 covers 14 residues. V was cut by 0 bases and J by 6 bases, with 9 bases left in between. This CDR3 is CASSQSRGSQPQHF. The CDR3 DNA follows: TGCGCCAGCAGTCAATCACGGGGCAGTCAGCCCCAGCATTTT.

The chain links TRBV5-1 to TRBJ2-3, with 9 positions matching TRBD1. Germline V gives CDR1 SGHRS, CDR2 YFSETQ. V lost 0 bases and J lost 4; bases outside the gene matches: 3. This CDR3 has 15 residues. The CDR3, as DNA: TGCGCCAGCAGCTTGGTGGGACAGGGATCAGATACGCAGTATTTT. This sequence encodes CASSLVGQGSDTQYF. Drawing the rest from reference TRBV5-1 and TRBJ2-3, the complete variable domain is KAGVTQTPRYLIKTRGQQVTLSCSPISGHRSVSWYQQTPGQGLQFLFEYFSETQRNKGNFPGRFSGRQFSNSRSEMNVSTLELGDSALYLCASSLVGQGSDTQYFGPGTRLTVL.

This clone was picked up one time. The V gene is TRBV19, the J gene TRBJ2-3, with D maybe TRBD1 (6 bases). Germline CDR1 reads LNHDA; CDR2 reads SQIVND (reference sequence). V was cut by 4 bases and J by 4 bases, with 9 bases left in between. This CDR3 is built from 13 residues. The CDR3 DNA is TGTGCCAGTAGTAGACAGGTTTCAGATACGCAGTATTTT. This codes for CASSRQVSDTQYF. Full variable domain (remainder filled in from reference TRBV19 and TRBJ2-3): DGGITQSPKYLFRKEGQNVTLSCEQNLNHDAMYWYRQDPGQGLRLIYYSQIVNDFQKGDIAEGYSVSREKKESFPLTVTSAQKNPTAFYLCASSRQVSDTQYFGPGTRLTVL.

The chain has TRBV28 and TRBJ1-3; D may be TRBD1 (5 bases). Germline CDR1 is MDHEN and CDR2 is SYDVKM. V lost 7 bases, J lost 6 bases, and 13 bases lay in between. CDR3 length equals 13 residues. The CDR3 reads CASNAQGLNTIYF. The CDR3, as DNA: TGTGCCAGCAATGCGCAGGGTTTAAACACCATATATTTT.

The chain joins TRBV27 to TRBJ1-6, with D possibly matching TRBD1 (5 bases). From germline, CDR1 is MNHEY and CDR2 SMNVEV (reference sequence). The CDR3 length is 14 residues. The V and J ends lost 6 bases and 10 bases respectively, with 16 bases between them. The DNA for the CDR3 is TGTGCCAGCAGCCACCCCGGGGACGACTCACCCCTCCACTTT. Protein: CASSHPGDDSPLHF.

This clone was seen just once. The CDR3: CASSPPSRETQYF. CDR3 nucleotides: TGTGCCAGCTCACCACCTAGTCGGGAGACCCAGTACTTC. The genes are TRBV18 and TRBJ2-5; D is ambiguous. Trimming took 0 bases from V and 5 from J, leaving 7 bases between them. The CDR3 runs 13 residues. From germline, CDR1 is KGHSH and CDR2 LQKENI.

The V gene is TRBV28, the J gene TRBJ2-1; D remains ambiguous. There are 16 residues in the CDR3. Trimming removed 5 bases at V and 4 bases at J, with 18 bases between. Looked up from germline, CDR1 is MDHEN and CDR2 is SYDVKM. DNA of the CDR3: TGTGCCAGCAGTCCCGGCACGGGTCCGATTTACAATGAGCAGTTCTTC. This sequence encodes CASSPGTGPIYNEQFF.

The chain recombines TRBV18 with TRBJ2-7; D not resolved. The CDR3 spans 15 residues. Germline CDR1 reads KGHSH; CDR2 reads LQKENI. Trimming cost V 3 bases and J 6 bases, with 18 bases left between them. The CDR3 nucleotides read TGTGCCAGCTCACCGGGGTTCGCTGGGTCCGGCGAGCAGTACTTC. Translated, it gives CASSPGFAGSGEQYF.

This clone was counted once. V and J are TRBV2 and TRBJ2-1, with 7 bases fitting TRBD2. With V trimmed by 8 bases and J by 9 bases, 13 bases remained unmatched. Germline V CDR1 and CDR2: SNHLY, FYNNEI. This CDR3 comprises 14 residues. Here the CDR3 reads CASQGRGPRGEQFF. In DNA form, the CDR3 reads TGTGCCAGCCAAGGGAGGGGTCCACGGGGTGAGCAGTTCTTC.

This chain joins TRBV5-4 and TRBJ2-7; D not resolved. With 0 bases removed from V and 1 base from J, the gap between germline ends came to 8 bases. The CDR3 spans 14 residues. Per germline, CDR1 SGHNT and CDR2 YYREEE (reference sequence). Here the CDR3 reads CASSLDRSSYEQYF. The CDR3 region has the DNA TGTGCCAGCAGCTTGGACCGGTCTTCCTACGAGCAGTACTTC.

This sequence joins TRBV7-7 and TRBJ2-5; possibly TRBD1 for D (6 bases). The germline V gene encodes CDR1 SSHAT and CDR2 FNYEAQ (reference sequence). V dropped 3 bases and J dropped 5 bases, with 10 bases sitting between them. The CDR3 contains 13 residues. Here the CDR3 reads CASSFGTYETQYF. The CDR3 coding sequence is TGTGCCAGCAGCTTCGGGACATACGAGACCCAGTACTTC.

J is TRBJ2-3 and V is TRBV5-1; D is possibly TRBD2 (5 bases). CDR3 length: 14 amino acids. The germline gives CDR1 SGHRS, CDR2 YFSETQ. The V and J ends lost 0 bases and 8 bases respectively, with 13 bases between them. DNA of the CDR3: TGCGCCAGCAGCTTGGATCCGGGATCATTTACGCAGTATTTT. It encodes CASSLDPGSFTQYF.

This chain links TRBV5-1 with TRBJ2-5; D may match TRBD1 or TRBD2 (5 bases each). The CDR3 is 15 residues long. V was cut by 0 bases and J by 0 bases, with 9 bases left in between. In germline, CDR1 is SGHRS, CDR2 YFSETQ. CDR3 amino acids: CASSLDGTYQETQYF. The CDR3 DNA follows: TGCGCCAGCAGCTTGGACGGGACGTACCAAGAGACCCAGTACTTC.

The rearrangement joins TRBV6-6 to TRBJ1-3; 7 nucleotides line up with TRBD1. V lost 7 bases, J lost 0 bases, and 6 bases stayed unmatched. The germline V gene has CDR1 MNHNY and CDR2 SVGAGI (reference sequence). This CDR3 is built from 15 residues. The CDR3 bases are TGTGCCAGCATCCTCGACAGGGCCTCTGGAAACACCATATATTTT. Residues: CASILDRASGNTIYF.

In its sample, this clone was seen once. This CDR3 is CASSQEGLNEKLFF. The CDR3 bases are TGCGCCAGCAGCCAGGAGGGACTAAATGAAAAACTGTTTTTT. This chain joins TRBV5-1 and TRBJ1-4, with D possibly matching TRBD1 (5 bases). CDR1 is SGHRS and CDR2 is YFSETQ in the germline V gene. The CDR3 spans 14 residues. V lost 4 bases and J lost 5, with 12 bases in between. Based on the CDR3 plus reference TRBV5-1 and TRBJ1-4, the full variable domain is KAGVTQTPRYLIKTRGQQVTLSCSPISGHRSVSWYQQTPGQGLQFLFEYFSETQRNKGNFPGRFSGRQFSNSRSEMNVSTLELGDSALYLCASSQEGLNEKLFFGSGTQLSVL.